This TCR beta chain was recorded in a study of blood T cell repertoires in COVID-19. The overall study: The origin of the acute and convalescent COVID-19 samples was the United States, Italy and Spain. T cells, B-cell-depleted T cells, or PBMCs provided the cDNA or gDNA that served as material.

Authors' methods: Amplification of reference gene primers was used by the study to estimate nucleated cell counts. Clones were read by immunoSEQ multiplex PCR, and TCRdb kept only the in-frame ones, dropping some. Clone size and the V and J calls come from that table; the DNA yielded D and trimming. This sample yields 200,000 to 250,000 clones, of which approximately 86% are seen a single time; about 6% belongs to the top ten. Trimming took off 4 bases at V and 4 bases at J, with 13 bases between the two ends. The CDR3 consists of 13 residues. Germline V lookup: CDR1 SQVTM, CDR2 ANQGSEA. Categorization into cohorts depended on clinical history that participants reported.

The genes are TRBV29-1 and TRBJ1-2, with D perhaps matching TRBD1 (6 bases). The material sequenced was PBMCs or T cells enriched from blood (not recorded which). The sequence was collected from a woman aged 25-40 years with acute COVID-19. The CDR3 here is CSVAGAMSYGYTF. The CDR3 nucleotides are TGCAGCGTTGCAGGGGCGATGAGCTATGGCTACACCTTC. The entire variable domain, with the rest obtained from reference TRBV29-1 and TRBJ1-2, is as follows: SAVISQKPSRDICQRGTSLTIQCQVDSQVTMMFWYRQQPGQSLTLIATANQGSEATYESGFVIDKFPISRPNLTFSTLTVSNMSPEDSSIYLCSVAGAMSYGYTFGSGTRLTVV.